A single sample gave rise to the 13 T cell receptor beta chains below, sequenced in a study of T cells in Graves' hyperthyroidism and ophthalmopathy. Amplified TCR beta CDR3 regions derived from RNA transcripts. The HTBI primer set drove a first-round RT-PCR of the TCR CDR3. Each CDR3 protein gets one entry after TCRdb re-called the multiplex PCR reads with MiXCR. The sample lists roughly 740,000 distinct CDR3 sequences; over 15% were seen once. The material sequenced was blood. These receptors originate from a young man with Graves' hyperthyroidism.

This clonotype has at least ten counts. The chain joins TRBV2 to TRBJ1-5; D remains ambiguous. This CDR3 region has 14 residues. V shed 6 bases and J shed 7 bases, with 16 bases lying between them. Germline CDR1 reads SNHLY; CDR2 reads FYNNEI. In DNA form, the CDR3 reads TGTGCCAGCAGGGCCGGTGAGATTGAGCAGCCCCAGCATTTT. Translating it yields CASRAGEIEQPQHF.

This clonotype was counted many times. The chain's CDR3 is CASSSVAGATYEQYF. Written as DNA, the CDR3 is TGTGCCAGCAGCTCCGTAGCGGGAGCAACTTACGAGCAGTACTTC. The V and J genes are TRBV11-2 and TRBJ2-7; 9 nucleotides align to TRBD2. The CDR3 has 15 amino acids. The V segment lost 4 bases and the J segment 4 bases; nucleotides outside the gene matches: 8. Germline-derived CDR1 and CDR2 are SGHAT and FQNNGV.

The chain carries TRBV29-1 and TRBJ2-1, with 7 bases matching TRBD1. Trimming removed 3 bases from V and 4 bases from J; junction bases left unmatched: 0. Germline V gene sequence: CDR1 SQVTM, CDR2 ANQGSEA. CDR3 length: 12 residues. CDR3 coding DNA: TGCAGCGTTGAGGACAGGTACAATGAGCAGTTCTTC. Protein product: CSVEDRYNEQFF.

This clonotype appeared a few times. The gene calls are TRBV29-1 and TRBJ2-1; no clear D gene. This CDR3 region has 11 residues. Germline CDR1 is SQVTM and CDR2 is ANQGSEA. V lost 7 bases and J 8 bases, leaving 12 bases between the germline ends. The CDR3 DNA follows: TGCAGCGCAAAACCCCGCGATGAGCAGTTCTTC. Translating it yields CSAKPRDEQFF.

The chain recombines TRBV20-1 with TRBJ1-1, with a tentative D call TRBD1 (5 bases). Germline-derived CDR1 and CDR2 are DFQATT and SNEGSKA (reference sequence). The CDR3 sequence is 14 residues long. V was cut by 6 bases and J by 1 base, with 15 bases left in between. CDR3 sequence reads: CSANRDPRNTEAFF. Here the CDR3 DNA reads TGCAGTGCGAACCGGGACCCTCGGAACACTGAAGCTTTCTTT.

This sequence joins TRBV7-9 and TRBJ2-3; the D gene could be TRBD1 or TRBD2 (5 bases each). With 4 bases removed from V and 4 bases from J, the gap between germline ends came to 12 bases. This CDR3 region has 14 residues. Germline CDR1 reads SEHNR; CDR2 reads FQNEAQ (reference sequence). In DNA, the CDR3 is TGTGCCAGCAGCTCCGACGGGGCGGCAGATACGCAGTATTTT. This translates into CASSSDGAADTQYF.

In its sample, this clonotype was seen many times. The chain is built from TRBV16 and TRBJ2-7, with D perhaps TRBD1 (6 bases). V was shortened by 1 base and J by 3 bases, with 13 bases between the two germline ends. The CDR3 is 15 amino acids. Germline CDR1 KGHSY, CDR2 FQNENV. CDR3 region: CASSQLMGHNYEQYF. The CDR3 DNA reads as TGTGCCAGCAGCCAATTGATGGGACATAACTACGAGCAGTACTTC.

This clonotype was counted only a few times. The chain has TRBV11-1 and TRBJ2-5; 9 bases map to TRBD1. With V trimmed by 5 bases and J by 2 bases, 9 bases remained unmatched. The CDR3 has 16 residues. Germline assignment: CDR1 SGHAT and CDR2 FQDESV (reference sequence). Here the CDR3 reads CASSRWAGQGQETQYF. CDR3 bases: TGTGCCAGCAGCAGATGGGCGGGACAGGGTCAAGAGACCCAGTACTTC.

This clonotype was recorded at least ten times. The chain has TRBV11-2 and TRBJ2-7; D is possibly TRBD1 or TRBD2 (6 bases each). CDR3 length equals 16 residues. Trimming removed 1 base at V and 3 bases at J, with 16 bases between. Germline CDR1 is SGHAT and CDR2 is FQNNGV. In nucleotides, the CDR3 is TGTGCCAGCAGCTTAGTGGCCGGGGGCAAGAACTACGAGCAGTACTTC. Translated: CASSLVAGGKNYEQYF.

This clonotype was recorded a few times. The gene calls are TRBV2 and TRBJ2-5; the D is unclear. Germline V gene sequence: CDR1 SNHLY, CDR2 FYNNEI. Trimming stripped 3 bases from V and 10 bases from J, with 9 bases between. The CDR3 is 11 amino acids. The CDR3 here is CASSDQKGQYF. The CDR3 DNA follows: TGTGCCAGCAGTGATCAAAAGGGCCAGTACTTC.

This clonotype has a count of ten or more. The chain couples TRBV20-1 to TRBJ2-1; 8 nucleotides line up with TRBD2. This CDR3 has 15 residues. The V segment lost 5 bases and the J segment 8 bases; nucleotides outside the gene matches: 14. Germline-derived CDR1 and CDR2 are DFQATT and SNEGSKA (reference sequence). CDR3 DNA sequence: TGCAGTGCTTCCCGCGGAGCGAGCGGGAGCCATGAGCAGTTCTTC. Translation gives CSASRGASGSHEQFF.

A few counts support this clonotype. The chain links TRBV6-1 to TRBJ1-5; D ambiguous. CDR1 MNHNS and CDR2 SASEGT come from the germline V gene. Trimming cost V 6 bases and J 8 bases, with 14 bases left between them. The CDR3 has 13 amino acids. The CDR3 DNA sequence: TGTGCCAGCAGCGTAGCGCGGAACGAGCCCCAGCATTTT. Translating gives CASSVARNEPQHF.

In its sample, this clonotype was seen a few times. The chain recombines TRBV10-1 with TRBJ2-7; D is perhaps TRBD1 (5 bases). Germline lookup yields CDR1 WNHNN and CDR2 SYGVQD (reference sequence). The ends were cut back, 0 bases at V and 6 bases at J, with 9 bases in the middle. The CDR3 is made up of 13 amino acids. This chain's CDR3 is CASSESGAGEQYF. Here the CDR3 DNA reads TGCGCCAGCAGTGAGTCTGGGGCAGGCGAGCAGTACTTC.